This entry lists 26 T cell receptor beta chains sequenced from one sample in a study of shared clonotypes between healthy human individuals. Naive CD8 cells comprised CD45RO-negative, CCR7-positively selected cells, excluding terminally differentiated effector memory CD45RA+ cells. Sequencing used immunoSEQ multiplex PCR; TCRdb keeps in-frame clones, though not all of them. The sample includes about 600,000 clones, 95% to 98% of them seen just once. What was sequenced was naive CD8+ T cells sorted from blood. The receptors derive from a young man in good health.

This sequence joins TRBV27 and TRBJ1-5; D gene ambiguous. The CDR3 has 13 residues. Looked up from germline, CDR1 is MNHEY and CDR2 is SMNVEV (reference sequence). Trimming removed 1 base at V and 9 bases at J, with 10 bases between. CDR3 nucleotides: TGTGCCAGCAGTTTATTGGGTGCGAGGCCCCAGCATTTT. Translation: CASSLLGARPQHF.

In its sample, this clone was seen once. This chain joins TRBV29-1 and TRBJ1-2, with unresolved D. Germline CDR1 is SQVTM and CDR2 is ANQGSEA. The V gene lost 7 bases and the J gene lost 7 bases, with 16 bases spanning the gap. CDR3 size: 12 residues. The CDR3 loop reads CSAMSGSGGYTF. CDR3 coding DNA: TGCAGCGCCATGTCGGGGAGTGGTGGCTACACCTTC.

V gene TRBV2 combines with J gene TRBJ2-7; 12 bases map to TRBD2. This CDR3 is 15 amino acids long. The V and J ends lost 7 bases and 3 bases, in that order; junction bases with no gene match: 7. In germline, CDR1 is SNHLY, CDR2 FYNNEI. The CDR3 sequence is CASILGLAGFYEQYF. The CDR3 region has the DNA TGTGCCAGCATCCTTGGACTAGCGGGATTCTACGAGCAGTACTTC.

The J gene is TRBJ2-7, the V gene TRBV5-8; TRBD1 matches 7 bases. Germline CDR1 and CDR2: SGHTS and YDEGEE. V lost 9 bases and J lost 0; bases outside the gene matches: 6. The CDR3 spans 13 residues. The CDR3 sequence is CAIRAGGSYEQYF. CDR3 nucleotides: TGTGCCATCAGGGCAGGGGGCTCCTACGAGCAGTACTTC.

A note on this clone: In the same sample, other DNA sequences code for this CDR3. J is TRBJ1-2 and V is TRBV27; D is unclear. Trimming removed 5 bases from V and 4 bases from J, with 11 bases in between. Germline values: CDR1 MNHEY, CDR2 SMNVEV (reference sequence). This CDR3 has 13 residues. The CDR3 protein is CASSASPVYGYTF. In DNA, the CDR3 is TGTGCCAGCAGTGCAAGCCCGGTCTATGGCTACACCTTC.

On this clone itself: This sample includes further DNA sequences coding for the same CDR3. The chain recombines TRBV27 with TRBJ2-7, with D unresolved. Germline V gene data show CDR1 as MNHEY and CDR2 as SMNVEV (reference sequence). This CDR3 is 13 amino acids long. V lost 5 bases, J lost 2 bases, and 10 bases lay in between. The DNA of the CDR3 is TGTGCCAGCAGTCTCCGACGCACCTACGAGCAGTACTTC. Amino acid sequence: CASSLRRTYEQYF.

J is TRBJ2-1 and V is TRBV19; 8 bases match TRBD2. Trimming removed 7 bases from V and 8 bases from J; junction bases left unmatched: 7. The CDR3 has 13 amino acids. Germline assignment: CDR1 LNHDA and CDR2 SQIVND (reference sequence). CDR3 DNA: TGTGCCAGTAATGAAGCGGGAGAGGATGAGCAGTTCTTC. This codes for CASNEAGEDEQFF.

The V gene is TRBV2, the J gene TRBJ2-7; 16 bases match TRBD2. V was clipped by 6 bases and J by 4 bases; unmatched bases: 6. Germline V gene lookup returns CDR1 SNHLY and CDR2 FYNNEI. The CDR3 is 16 residues long. The chain's CDR3 is CASSGTSGRARYEQYF. The CDR3 bases are TGTGCCAGCAGCGGGACTAGCGGGAGGGCCCGGTACGAGCAGTACTTC.

The gene calls are TRBV27 and TRBJ2-1; 10 bases align to TRBD2. This CDR3 has 11 residues. J gave up 16 bases and V 8 bases, and 8 bases lay outside the gene matches. Germline CDR1 is MNHEY and CDR2 is SMNVEV (reference sequence). The CDR3 is CASGSGTSDFF. The CDR3 DNA reads as TGTGCCAGCGGAAGCGGGACTAGCGACTTCTTC.

V and J are TRBV27 and TRBJ2-1; possible D gene TRBD2, 5 bases. The CDR3 extends over 15 amino acids. Germline V gene data show CDR1 as MNHEY and CDR2 as SMNVEV (reference sequence). V was clipped by 5 bases and J by 0 bases, with 11 bases between them. The CDR3 DNA sequence: TGTGCCAGCAGTATCGGGGAAAGCTCCTACAATGAGCAGTTCTTC. Translated, it gives CASSIGESSYNEQFF.

The DNA of the CDR3 is TGTGCCAGCAGCGTAGTGGGGACTAGCGTTTACAATGAGCAGTTCTTC. This sequence encodes CASSVVGTSVYNEQFF. The chain uses TRBV9 and TRBJ2-1; 10 nucleotides match TRBD2. Losses at the gene ends were 0 bases for V and 4 bases for J; bases not matched to a gene: 4. The CDR3 contains 16 residues. In germline, CDR1 is SGDLS, CDR2 YYNGEE.

The CDR3 reads CATRRRAHNEQFF. The CDR3 region has the DNA TGTGCCACCCGGAGGCGGGCTCACAATGAGCAGTTCTTC. The chain uses TRBV19 and TRBJ2-1; perhaps TRBD2 as D (5 bases). Germline values: CDR1 LNHDA, CDR2 SQIVND (reference sequence). With 10 bases removed from V and 5 bases from J, the gap between germline ends came to 15 bases. This CDR3 spans 13 amino acids. Complete variable domain (other parts from reference TRBV19 and TRBJ2-1): DGGITQSPKYLFRKEGQNVTLSCEQNLNHDAMYWYRQDPGQGLRLIYYSQIVNDFQKGDIAEGYSVSREKKESFPLTVTSAQKNPTAFYLCATRRRAHNEQFFGPGTRLTVL.

The chain links TRBV19 to TRBJ1-2; the D gene is possibly TRBD1 (6 bases). This CDR3 has 13 residues. V was shortened by 6 bases and J by 4 bases, with 12 bases between the two germline ends. Germline V lookup: CDR1 LNHDA, CDR2 SQIVND (reference sequence). The CDR3 DNA sequence: TGTGCCAGTAGCATGGACAGCTTCTATGGCTACACCTTC. Its translation: CASSMDSFYGYTF.

The chain uses TRBV18 and TRBJ2-7; 12 bases agree with TRBD2. The CDR3 runs 16 residues. Per germline, CDR1 KGHSH and CDR2 LQKENI. Trimming cost V 3 bases and J 4 bases; bases outside gene matches: 7. The CDR3 nucleotides are TGTGCCAGCTCACCTGAGGGACTAGCGGGCTTATACGAGCAGTACTTC. As protein: CASSPEGLAGLYEQYF.

This chain connects TRBV7-9 to TRBJ2-1, with D possibly being TRBD1 (6 bases). V was shortened by 5 bases and J by 3 bases, with 14 bases between the two germline ends. The CDR3 is made up of 15 amino acids. In germline, CDR1 is SEHNR, CDR2 FQNEAQ (reference sequence). CDR3: CASSPKGDFYNEQFF. CDR3 bases: TGTGCCAGCAGCCCAAAGGGGGATTTCTACAATGAGCAGTTCTTC. The full variable domain, its missing parts supplied by reference TRBV7-9 and TRBJ2-1, is DTGVSQNPRHKITKRGQNVTFRCDPISEHNRLYWYRQTLGQGPEFLTYFQNEAQLEKSRLLSDRFSAERPKGSFSTLEIQRTEQGDSAMYLCASSPKGDFYNEQFFGPGTRLTVL.

About this clone itself: Other DNA sequences of this sample code for an identical CDR3. This chain links TRBV7-9 with TRBJ2-1; D uncertain. V lost 1 base and J 0 bases, leaving 7 bases between the germline ends. In germline, CDR1 is SEHNR, CDR2 FQNEAQ (reference sequence). There are 15 residues in the CDR3. The CDR3, as DNA: TGTGCCAGCAGCTTAGACGGCAGCTCCTACAATGAGCAGTTCTTC. Protein: CASSLDGSSYNEQFF. The full variable domain, with the rest looked up from reference TRBV7-9 and TRBJ2-1, is DTGVSQNPRHKITKRGQNVTFRCDPISEHNRLYWYRQTLGQGPEFLTYFQNEAQLEKSRLLSDRFSAERPKGSFSTLEIQRTEQGDSAMYLCASSLDGSSYNEQFFGPGTRLTVL.

The CDR3 bases are TGTGCCACCACATCCGAGGTGACCTCCTACGAGCAGTACTTC. It specifies CATTSEVTSYEQYF. This chain joins TRBV2 and TRBJ2-7, with D hard to call. The CDR3 runs to 14 residues. V dropped 10 bases and J dropped 0 bases, with 16 bases sitting between them. Per the germline V gene, CDR1 is SNHLY and CDR2 is FYNNEI.

The V gene is TRBV7-9, the J gene TRBJ2-1, with 11 bases identical to TRBD2. The V gene's germline CDR1 is SEHNR and CDR2 FQNEAQ (reference sequence). V was pared by 3 bases and J by 6 bases, with 10 bases of the junction left unmatched. The CDR3 contains 17 residues. In DNA, the CDR3 is TGTGCCAGCAGCTTTGGGGATAGCGGGAGGGCCGGCAATGAGCAGTTCTTC. Translated: CASSFGDSGRAGNEQFF. Drawing the rest from reference TRBV7-9 and TRBJ2-1, the complete variable domain is DTGVSQNPRHKITKRGQNVTFRCDPISEHNRLYWYRQTLGQGPEFLTYFQNEAQLEKSRLLSDRFSAERPKGSFSTLEIQRTEQGDSAMYLCASSFGDSGRAGNEQFFGPGTRLTVL.

V gene TRBV11-2 combines with J gene TRBJ1-5; 7 nucleotides agree with TRBD1. Trimming removed 1 base from V and 1 base from J; junction bases left unmatched: 4. Germline V gene lookup returns CDR1 SGHAT and CDR2 FQNNGV. The CDR3 length is 16 residues. This CDR3 is CASSLGDRVSNQPQHF. Here the CDR3 DNA reads TGTGCCAGCAGCTTAGGCGACAGGGTCAGCAATCAGCCCCAGCATTTT.

The chain is built from TRBV11-3 and TRBJ2-5; 7 bases match TRBD1. CDR3 length: 11 residues. With 9 bases clipped from V and 5 bases from J, the junction kept 3 bases outside the gene matches. Germline V gene lookup returns CDR1 SGHNT and CDR2 YENEEA. This chain's CDR3 is CARGGLETQYF. The CDR3 bases are TGTGCCAGAGGGGGCCTTGAGACCCAGTACTTC.

The CDR3 reads CASSHTGTQETQYF. The CDR3 nucleotides are TGTGCCAGCAGTCATACAGGGACCCAAGAGACCCAGTACTTC. The chain carries TRBV27 and TRBJ2-5; possibly TRBD1 for D (6 bases). The CDR3 loop spans 14 amino acids. With 5 bases removed from V and 1 base from J, the gap between germline ends came to 11 bases. Germline lookup yields CDR1 MNHEY and CDR2 SMNVEV (reference sequence).

This clone was picked up one time. The chain carries TRBV29-1 and TRBJ2-1, with D possibly being TRBD2 (5 bases). From germline, CDR1 is SQVTM and CDR2 ANQGSEA. The V and J ends lost 1 base and 5 bases respectively, with 15 bases between them. CDR3 size: 15 residues. The CDR3 DNA sequence: TGCAGCGTTGAAGGTAGCGTTCGGAAGGACAATGAGCAGTTCTTC. Protein: CSVEGSVRKDNEQFF.

V gene TRBV9 combines with J gene TRBJ2-7; 8 bases line up with TRBD2. Germline V gene sequence: CDR1 SGDLS, CDR2 YYNGEE. This CDR3 has 16 residues. Germline trimming cut 4 bases from V and 0 bases from J; bases unmatched to any gene: 9. The CDR3 sequence: CASSSPSGTSSYEQYF. DNA for the CDR3: TGTGCCAGCAGCTCCCCCTCCGGGACTAGCTCCTACGAGCAGTACTTC.

As concerns this clone: The junction and the germline gene differ at one end; a read error may be behind it. This chain connects TRBV6-6 to TRBJ2-7; D tentatively reads TRBD1 or TRBD2 (6 bases each). The length of the CDR3 is 15 residues. Germline CDR1 is MNHNY and CDR2 is SVGAGI (reference sequence). This CDR3 is CASSYSGGDSYEQYF. In nucleotides, the CDR3 is TGTGCCAGCAGTTACTCCGGGGGCGACTCCTACGAGCAATACTTC.

The J gene is TRBJ2-1, the V gene TRBV4-3, with D perhaps TRBD1 or TRBD2 (5 bases each). V dropped 0 bases and J dropped 8 bases, with 14 bases sitting between them. The CDR3 is made up of 15 amino acids. CDR1 is LGHNA, CDR2 YSLEER, per germline. This chain's CDR3 is CASSQETAGTYEQFF. The DNA for the CDR3 is TGCGCCAGCAGCCAAGAGACTGCCGGGACGTATGAGCAGTTCTTC.

In DNA, the CDR3 is TGTGCCAGCAGCTTAGAGACTAGCGGGTACGAGACCCAGTACTTC. Amino acids: CASSLETSGYETQYF. V gene TRBV7-6 combines with J gene TRBJ2-5, with 10 bases matching TRBD2. This CDR3 region has 15 residues. J gave up 5 bases and V 1 base, and 4 bases lay outside the gene matches. Per germline, CDR1 SGHVS and CDR2 FNYEAQ.